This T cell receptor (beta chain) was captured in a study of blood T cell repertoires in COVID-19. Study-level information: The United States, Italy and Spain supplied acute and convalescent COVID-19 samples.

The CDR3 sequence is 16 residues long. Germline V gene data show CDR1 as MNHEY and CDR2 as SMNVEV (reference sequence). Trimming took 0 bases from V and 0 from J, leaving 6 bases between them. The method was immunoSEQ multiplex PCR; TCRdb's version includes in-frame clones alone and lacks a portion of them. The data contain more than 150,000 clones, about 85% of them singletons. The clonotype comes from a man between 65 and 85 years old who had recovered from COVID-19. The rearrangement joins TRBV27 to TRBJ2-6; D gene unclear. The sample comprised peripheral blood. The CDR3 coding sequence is TGTGCCAGCAGTTTATCGCCCAGCTCTGGGGCCAACGTCCTGACTTTC. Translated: CASSLSPSSGANVLTF.